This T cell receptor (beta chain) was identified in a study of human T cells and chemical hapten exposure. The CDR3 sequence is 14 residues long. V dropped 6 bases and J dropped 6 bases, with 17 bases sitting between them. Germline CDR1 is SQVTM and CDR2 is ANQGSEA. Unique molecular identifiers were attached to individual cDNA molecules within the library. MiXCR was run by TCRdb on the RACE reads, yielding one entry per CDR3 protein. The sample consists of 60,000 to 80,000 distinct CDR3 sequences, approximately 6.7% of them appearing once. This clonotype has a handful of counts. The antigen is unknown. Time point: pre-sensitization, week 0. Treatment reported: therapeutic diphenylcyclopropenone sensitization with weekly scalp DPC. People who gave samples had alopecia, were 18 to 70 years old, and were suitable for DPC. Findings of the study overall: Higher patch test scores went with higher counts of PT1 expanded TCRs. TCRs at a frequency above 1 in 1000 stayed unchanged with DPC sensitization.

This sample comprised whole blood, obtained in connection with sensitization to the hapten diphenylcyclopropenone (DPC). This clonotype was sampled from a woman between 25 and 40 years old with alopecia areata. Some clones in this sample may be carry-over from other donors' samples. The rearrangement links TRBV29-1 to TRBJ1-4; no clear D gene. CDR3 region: CSVSDFRSDEKLFF. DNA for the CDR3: TGCAGCGTGTCGGACTTCCGGAGCGATGAAAAACTGTTTTTT. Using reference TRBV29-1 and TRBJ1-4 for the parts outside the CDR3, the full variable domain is SAVISQKPSRDICQRGTSLTIQCQVDSQVTMMFWYRQQPGQSLTLIATANQGSEATYESGFVIDKFPISRPNLTFSTLTVSNMSPEDSSIYLCSVSDFRSDEKLFFGSGTQLSVL.